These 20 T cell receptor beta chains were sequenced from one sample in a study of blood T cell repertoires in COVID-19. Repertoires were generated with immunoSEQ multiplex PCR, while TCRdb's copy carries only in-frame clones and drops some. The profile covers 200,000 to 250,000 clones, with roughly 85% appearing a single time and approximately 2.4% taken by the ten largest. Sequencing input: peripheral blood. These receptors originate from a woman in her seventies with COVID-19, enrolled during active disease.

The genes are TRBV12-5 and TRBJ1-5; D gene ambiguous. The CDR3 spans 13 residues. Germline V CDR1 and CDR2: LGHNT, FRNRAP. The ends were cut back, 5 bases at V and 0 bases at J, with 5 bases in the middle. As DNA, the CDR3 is TGTGCTAGTGGTCCCCTTAGCAATCAGCCCCAGCATTTT. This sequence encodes CASGPLSNQPQHF.

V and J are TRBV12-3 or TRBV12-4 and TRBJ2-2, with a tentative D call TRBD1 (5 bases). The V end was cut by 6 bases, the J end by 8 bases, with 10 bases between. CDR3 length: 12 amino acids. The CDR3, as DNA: TGTGCCAGCAGGCCAGGGCCAGGGGAGCTGTTTTTT. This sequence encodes CASRPGPGELFF.

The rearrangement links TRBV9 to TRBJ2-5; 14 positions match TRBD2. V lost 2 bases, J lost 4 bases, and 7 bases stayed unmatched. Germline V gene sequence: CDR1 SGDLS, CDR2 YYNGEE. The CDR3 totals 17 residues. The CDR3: CASSVEGLAGAGETQYF. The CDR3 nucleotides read TGTGCCAGCAGCGTGGAGGGACTAGCGGGGGCGGGAGAGACCCAGTACTTC.

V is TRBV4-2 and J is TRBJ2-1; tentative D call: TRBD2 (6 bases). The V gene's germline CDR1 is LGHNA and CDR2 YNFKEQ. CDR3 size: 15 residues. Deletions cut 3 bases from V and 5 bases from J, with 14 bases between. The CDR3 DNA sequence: TGTGCCAGCAGCCATCCTCGCGGGGTAAACAATGAGCAGTTCTTC. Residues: CASSHPRGVNNEQFF.

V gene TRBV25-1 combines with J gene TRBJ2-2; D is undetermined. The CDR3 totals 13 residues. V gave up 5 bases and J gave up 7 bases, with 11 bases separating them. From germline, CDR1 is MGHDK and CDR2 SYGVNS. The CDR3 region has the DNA TGTGCCAGCAGTCTCTTAGAGGACGGGGAGCTGTTTTTT. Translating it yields CASSLLEDGELFF.

DNA for the CDR3: TGTGCCAGCAGCTTAGAGAGTATCAATGAGCAGTTCTTC. Translating it yields CASSLESINEQFF. The rearrangement uses TRBV7-2 and TRBJ2-1, with unresolved D. CDR3 length: 13 residues. Germline values: CDR1 SGHTA, CDR2 FQGNSA. V dropped 1 base and J dropped 6 bases, with 7 bases sitting between them.

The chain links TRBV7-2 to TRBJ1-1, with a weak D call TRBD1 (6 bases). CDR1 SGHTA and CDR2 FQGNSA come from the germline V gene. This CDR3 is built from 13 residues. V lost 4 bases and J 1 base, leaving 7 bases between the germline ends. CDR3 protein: CASSSQGNTEAFF. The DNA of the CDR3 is TGTGCCAGCAGCTCACAGGGGAACACTGAAGCTTTCTTT.

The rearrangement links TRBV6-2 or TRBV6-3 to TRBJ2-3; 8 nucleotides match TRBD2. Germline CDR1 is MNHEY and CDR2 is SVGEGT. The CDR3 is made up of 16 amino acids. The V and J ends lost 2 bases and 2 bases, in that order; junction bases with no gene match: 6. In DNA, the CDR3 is TGTGCCAGCAGTTACGGGCGGGGGGCCGTCACAGATACGCAGTATTTT. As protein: CASSYGRGAVTDTQYF.

The CDR3 protein is CATKSRALLGAGRNTGELFF. CDR3 coding DNA: TGTGCCACCAAGTCACGGGCACTTTTAGGGGCAGGGCGGAACACCGGGGAGCTGTTTTTT. The V and J genes are TRBV27 and TRBJ2-2; D perhaps matches TRBD1 (5 bases). CDR3 length: 20 amino acids. The V and J ends lost 10 bases and 1 base respectively, with 31 bases between them. From germline, CDR1 is MNHEY and CDR2 SMNVEV (reference sequence).

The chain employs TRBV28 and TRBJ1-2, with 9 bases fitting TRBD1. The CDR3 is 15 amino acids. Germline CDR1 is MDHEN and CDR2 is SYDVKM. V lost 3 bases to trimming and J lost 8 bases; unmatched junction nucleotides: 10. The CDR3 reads CASSFGTGMISGYTF. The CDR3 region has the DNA TGTGCCAGCAGTTTCGGGACAGGGATGATCTCGGGCTACACCTTC.

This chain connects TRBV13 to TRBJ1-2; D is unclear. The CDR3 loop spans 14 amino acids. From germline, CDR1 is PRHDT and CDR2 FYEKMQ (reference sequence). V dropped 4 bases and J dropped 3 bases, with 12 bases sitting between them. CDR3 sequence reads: CASSYRDPDYGYTF. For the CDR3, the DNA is TGTGCCAGCAGCTACAGAGACCCGGACTATGGCTACACCTTC. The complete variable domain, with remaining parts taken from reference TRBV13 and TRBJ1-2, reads AAGVIQSPRHLIKEKRETATLKCYPIPRHDTVYWYQQGPGQDPQFLISFYEKMQSDKGSIPDRFSAQQFSDYHSELNMSSLELGDSALYFCASSYRDPDYGYTFGSGTRLTVV.

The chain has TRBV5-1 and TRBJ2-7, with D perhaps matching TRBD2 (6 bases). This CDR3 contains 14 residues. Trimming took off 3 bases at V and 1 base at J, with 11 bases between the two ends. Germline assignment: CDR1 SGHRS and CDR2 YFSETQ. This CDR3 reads CASSWDSLSYEQYF. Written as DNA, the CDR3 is TGCGCCAGCAGCTGGGACTCTTTGTCCTACGAGCAGTACTTC.

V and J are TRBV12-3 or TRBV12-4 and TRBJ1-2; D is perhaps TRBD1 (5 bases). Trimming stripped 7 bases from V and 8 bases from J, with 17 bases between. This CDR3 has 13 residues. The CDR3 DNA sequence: TGTGCCAGCACCCATTTACAGGAATCGGGCTACACCTTC. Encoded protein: CASTHLQESGYTF.

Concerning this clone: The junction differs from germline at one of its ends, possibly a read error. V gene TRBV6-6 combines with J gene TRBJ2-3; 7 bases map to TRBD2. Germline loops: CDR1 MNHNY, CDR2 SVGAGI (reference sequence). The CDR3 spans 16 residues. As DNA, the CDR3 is TGTGCCAGCAGATACTCCGTGGGGGGAGGGACAGATACGCAGTATTTT. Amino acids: CASRYSVGGGTDTQYF.

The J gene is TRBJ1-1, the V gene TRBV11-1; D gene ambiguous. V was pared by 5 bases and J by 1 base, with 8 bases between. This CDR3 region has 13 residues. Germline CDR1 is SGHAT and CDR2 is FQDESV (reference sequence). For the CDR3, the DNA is TGTGCCAGCAGCGTCAGTGGGAACACTGAAGCTTTCTTT. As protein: CASSVSGNTEAFF.

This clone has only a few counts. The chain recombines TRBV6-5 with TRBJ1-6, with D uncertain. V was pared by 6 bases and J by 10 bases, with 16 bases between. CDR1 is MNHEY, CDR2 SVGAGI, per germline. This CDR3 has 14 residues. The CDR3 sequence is CASSSVVAESPLHF. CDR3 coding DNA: TGTGCCAGCAGCAGCGTGGTGGCGGAATCACCCCTCCACTTT.

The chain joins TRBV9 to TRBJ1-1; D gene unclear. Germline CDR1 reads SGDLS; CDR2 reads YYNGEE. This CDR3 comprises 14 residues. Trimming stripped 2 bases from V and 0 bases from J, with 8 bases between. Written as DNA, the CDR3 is TGTGCCAGCAGCGTTAGCGTAATGAACACTGAAGCTTTCTTT. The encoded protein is CASSVSVMNTEAFF.

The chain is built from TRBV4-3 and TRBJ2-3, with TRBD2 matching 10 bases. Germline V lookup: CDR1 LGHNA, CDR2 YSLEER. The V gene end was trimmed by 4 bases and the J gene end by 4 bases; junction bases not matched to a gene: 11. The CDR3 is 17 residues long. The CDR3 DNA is TGCGCCAGCAGCCCTCAAGCTAGCGGGGGAGCGGCAGATACGCAGTATTTT. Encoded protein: CASSPQASGGAADTQYF.

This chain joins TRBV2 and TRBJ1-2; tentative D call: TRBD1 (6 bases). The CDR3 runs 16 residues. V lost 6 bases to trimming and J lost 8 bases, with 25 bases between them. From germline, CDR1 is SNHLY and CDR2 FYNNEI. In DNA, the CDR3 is TGTGCCAGCAGCCTCGGCGGGGGCAAATCGGGGTTGGGCTACACCTTC. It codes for CASSLGGGKSGLGYTF. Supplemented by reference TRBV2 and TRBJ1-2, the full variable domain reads EPEVTQTPSHQVTQMGQEVILRCVPISNHLYFYWYRQILGQKVEFLVSFYNNEISEKSEIFDDQFSVERPDGSNFTLKIRSTKLEDSAMYFCASSLGGGKSGLGYTFGSGTRLTVV.

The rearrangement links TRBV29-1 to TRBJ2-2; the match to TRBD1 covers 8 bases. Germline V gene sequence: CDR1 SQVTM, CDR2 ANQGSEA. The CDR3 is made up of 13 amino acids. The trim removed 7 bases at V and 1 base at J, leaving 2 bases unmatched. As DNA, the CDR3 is TGCAGCGCCGACAGGGGGAACACCGGGGAGCTGTTTTTT. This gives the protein CSADRGNTGELFF.